This record looks at one TCR beta chain sequence and its context. The antigen remains unidentified. Profiled with immunoSEQ multiplex PCR; TCRdb holds only in-frame clones, not every one. In the table there are about 70,000 clones, around 84% of which are singletons. Germline V lookup: CDR1 SGHVS, CDR2 FQNEAQ. The junction had 5 bases not matched to a gene; V was cut back by 4 bases and J by 9 bases. The CDR3 extends over 14 amino acids. The data originate from a study of T cells in localized non-small cell lung cancer. General study results and limits: Tumor showed lower T cell clonality than uninvolved adjacent lung, where it was highest. Prolonged overall survival went with higher T cell density in the blood. Appearances in adjacent lung were noted for a median 57 of the top 100 tumor clones.

This specimen consisted of peripheral blood, obtained before any cancer treatment. The source of this sequence is a female donor of 60 years or more with stage I lung adenocarcinoma. The chain is built from TRBV7-8 and TRBJ1-6; the match to TRBD1 covers 8 bases. In nucleotides, the CDR3 is TGTGCCAGCAGCTCAGGACAGGGCAGTTCACCCCTCCACTTT. Translated, it gives CASSSGQGSSPLHF.